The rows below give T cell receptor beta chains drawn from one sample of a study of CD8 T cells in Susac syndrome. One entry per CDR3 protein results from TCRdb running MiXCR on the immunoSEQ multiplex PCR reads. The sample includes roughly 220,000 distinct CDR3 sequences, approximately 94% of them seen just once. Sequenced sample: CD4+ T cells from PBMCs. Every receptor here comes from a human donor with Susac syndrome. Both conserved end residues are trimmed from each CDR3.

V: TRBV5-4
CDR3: ASSKGTKDYEQY

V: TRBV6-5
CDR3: ASSPLGGWETQY

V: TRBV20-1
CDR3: SARGLVISSTDTQY

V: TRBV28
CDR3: ASSLVTGNQPQH

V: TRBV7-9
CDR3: ASGWAGDRGQSGYT

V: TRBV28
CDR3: ASGDALMNTEAF

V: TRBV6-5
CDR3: ASSYSGQGDTEAF

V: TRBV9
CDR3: ASSPVLGNTEAF

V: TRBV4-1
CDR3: ASSRGDRGSGNTIY

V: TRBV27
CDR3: ASSSPRGLAGGRGYNEQF

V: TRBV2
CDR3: ASTALRDIQY

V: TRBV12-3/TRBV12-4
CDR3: ASSFLGHFSANTEAF

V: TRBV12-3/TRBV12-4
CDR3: ASSPLPAGGTYEQY

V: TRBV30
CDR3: AWSGQEQY

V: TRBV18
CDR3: ASSQSGTRYGYT

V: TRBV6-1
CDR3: ASSEAQGENQPQH

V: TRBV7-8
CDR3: ASSSGTGGQFGQF

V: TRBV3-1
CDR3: ASSPGTVSGKLF

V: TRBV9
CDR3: ASSASESYEQY

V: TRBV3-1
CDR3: ASSQDLGLAEQF

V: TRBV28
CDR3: ASCDTLNQPQH

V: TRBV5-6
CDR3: ASSSPGVYT

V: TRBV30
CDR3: AWSRGPYNEQF

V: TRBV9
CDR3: ASSDTGAYYGYT

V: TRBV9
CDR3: ASSVDPSDNEQF